These 27 T cell receptor beta chains share one sample of origin, sequenced in a study of OX40 agonist ivuxolimab in advanced cancers. Libraries were constructed by the immunoSEQ multiplex PCR assay. The clones in this table, taken by TCRdb from immuneACCESS, are in-frame only. Not every clone is retained; where verified, under half of the shortfall comes from an unresolved V gene, and the cause of the rest is unknown. The sample table contains around 76,000 clones; only one count was recorded for roughly 90% of them. About 9.1% of the sample is held by the ten biggest clonotypes. Specimen: CD4+ or CD8+ T cells sorted from blood, collected in a trial of the OX40 agonist ivuxolimab. All receptors come from an adult with an advanced solid tumor such as melanoma, head and neck, liver or kidney cancer.

The chain has TRBV10-3 and TRBJ2-1; 10 bases map to TRBD1. The length of the CDR3 is 15 residues. CDR1 and CDR2 (germline): ENHRY, SYGVKD. Unmatched junction bases numbered 12, after V lost 10 bases and J lost 6 bases. Written as DNA, the CDR3 is TGTGCCACTCTGACCGGGACAGGGGAGCCCAATGAGCAGTTCTTC. Translated, it gives CATLTGTGEPNEQFF.

J is TRBJ1-2 and V is TRBV27, with D possibly TRBD1 on 6 matching bases. Trimming left V 3 bases short and J 3 bases short, with 14 bases between. In germline, CDR1 is MNHEY, CDR2 SMNVEV (reference sequence). CDR3 size: 15 residues. CDR3 region: CASSFRQGLYYGYTF. For the CDR3, the DNA is TGTGCCAGCAGTTTCCGGCAGGGGCTCTACTATGGCTACACCTTC.

This rearrangement joins TRBV9 to TRBJ1-1; 7 positions match TRBD1. V was clipped by 6 bases and J by 4 bases; unmatched bases: 12. This CDR3 spans 15 amino acids. Looked up from germline, CDR1 is SGDLS and CDR2 is YYNGEE. The CDR3 sequence is CASTLTGTSPTEAFF. In DNA form, the CDR3 reads TGTGCCAGCACCCTGACAGGGACCTCGCCCACTGAAGCTTTCTTT.

This clone was found a few times. The chain is built from TRBV28 and TRBJ1-3, with no clear D. The V end was cut by 3 bases, the J end by 1 base, with 4 bases between. The V gene's germline CDR1 is MDHEN and CDR2 SYDVKM. The CDR3 runs 13 residues. CDR3 coding DNA: TGTGCCAGCAGTTTCGGTTCTGGAAACACCATATATTTT. Protein sequence: CASSFGSGNTIYF.

The chain joins TRBV6-5 to TRBJ2-7, with D possibly matching TRBD2 (6 bases). Trimming shortened V by 8 bases and J by 9 bases, and 14 bases separated the two germline ends. Germline-derived CDR1 and CDR2 are MNHEY and SVGAGI. The CDR3 consists of 11 residues. Here the CDR3 DNA reads TGTGCCAGCCGAACGGGAGTGGTGCAGTACTTC. Translating it yields CASRTGVVQYF.

This clone was seen only once. The chain uses TRBV28 and TRBJ1-2, with TRBD1 identical over 7 bases. Germline trimming cut 3 bases from V and 7 bases from J; bases unmatched to any gene: 8. The CDR3 runs 14 residues. The V gene's germline CDR1 is MDHEN and CDR2 SYDVKM. CDR3 amino acids: CASSFWAGGGGYTF. In nucleotides, the CDR3 is TGTGCCAGCAGTTTTTGGGCAGGGGGAGGTGGCTACACCTTC.

The genes are TRBV6-1 and TRBJ1-1; D is unclear. V lost 3 bases and J 3 bases, leaving 5 bases between the germline ends. There are 12 residues in the CDR3. The germline CDR1 and CDR2 sequences are MNHNS and SASEGT. Here the CDR3 reads CASSEPHTEAFF. In DNA form, the CDR3 reads TGTGCCAGCAGTGAGCCCCACACTGAAGCTTTCTTT.

The chain joins TRBV6-4 to TRBJ2-2; 8 bases match TRBD2. V lost 6 bases to trimming and J lost 4 bases; unmatched junction nucleotides: 1. The germline V gene encodes CDR1 MRHNA and CDR2 SNTAGT. The CDR3 consists of 13 residues. Here the CDR3 reads CASRLAATGELFF. As DNA, the CDR3 is TGTGCCAGCAGACTAGCGGCCACCGGGGAGCTGTTTTTT.

V gene TRBV7-9 combines with J gene TRBJ2-2; 7 bases are shared with TRBD1. The CDR3 loop spans 13 amino acids. CDR1 is SEHNR, CDR2 FQNEAQ, per germline (reference sequence). J was trimmed by 5 bases and V by 5 bases; bases with no gene match: 2. The CDR3, as DNA: TGTGCCAGCAGCCGGACAGGAACCGGGGAGCTGTTTTTT. This gives the protein CASSRTGTGELFF.

The chain couples TRBV11-1 to TRBJ1-2; D is uncertain. V lost 1 base to trimming and J lost 4 bases, with 4 bases between them. Germline V gives CDR1 SGHAT, CDR2 FQDESV (reference sequence). The CDR3 sequence is 12 residues long. Here the CDR3 DNA reads TGTGCCAGCAGCTTAGACATCTATGGCTACACCTTC. Protein: CASSLDIYGYTF.

The rearrangement joins TRBV28 to TRBJ2-1; no firm D call. The CDR3 consists of 15 residues. V lost 6 bases, J lost 3 bases, and 15 bases lay in between. CDR1 is MDHEN, CDR2 SYDVKM, per germline. For the CDR3, the DNA is TGTGCCAGCAGACCTACTATCCCCGTCTACAATGAGCAGTTCTTC. Amino acid sequence: CASRPTIPVYNEQFF.

The V gene is TRBV28, the J gene TRBJ2-1; the D call may be TRBD1 or TRBD2 (7 bases each). CDR1 and CDR2 (germline): MDHEN, SYDVKM. V was trimmed by 6 bases and J by 8 bases, leaving 20 bases between them. The CDR3 is made up of 15 amino acids. The CDR3 is CASSYRGGYGDEQFF. The CDR3 DNA follows: TGTGCCAGCAGCTACAGGGGAGGGTATGGGGATGAGCAGTTCTTC.

This clone was counted once. The genes are TRBV7-2 and TRBJ1-5; D is unclear. Trimming pared 0 bases from V and 4 bases from J, leaving 4 bases between. The CDR3 is 13 amino acids. Germline values: CDR1 SGHTA, CDR2 FQGNSA. CDR3 DNA sequence: TGTGCCAGCAGCTTAGCCATAAATCAGCCCCAGCATTTT. Its translation is CASSLAINQPQHF.

The V and J genes are TRBV28 and TRBJ1-5; no firm D call. Trimming shortened V by 8 bases and J by 0 bases, and 5 bases separated the two germline ends. This CDR3 has 12 amino acids. Germline V gives CDR1 MDHEN, CDR2 SYDVKM. The CDR3 loop reads CASGFSNQPQHF. CDR3 DNA: TGTGCCAGCGGGTTTAGCAATCAGCCCCAGCATTTT.

The chain uses TRBV29-1 and TRBJ1-4, with a possible D match to TRBD1 (6 bases). CDR1 is SQVTM and CDR2 is ANQGSEA in the germline V gene. V was clipped by 7 bases and J by 7 bases, with 16 bases between them. The CDR3 has 13 amino acids. The CDR3 spells CSARQAAGEKLFF. The DNA of the CDR3 is TGCAGCGCCCGACAGGCGGCGGGTGAAAAACTGTTTTTT.

The CDR3 sequence: CASSDSRDRVGAFF. CDR3 in DNA: TGTGCCAGCAGTGACTCCCGGGACAGGGTGGGGGCTTTCTTT. The rearrangement joins TRBV6-1 to TRBJ1-1; 9 nucleotides match TRBD1. In germline, CDR1 is MNHNS, CDR2 SASEGT. CDR3 size: 14 residues. V trimming: 3 bases; J trimming: 11 bases; junction bases outside the gene matches: 10.

This clone was observed once. This chain uses TRBV7-9 with TRBJ1-2; weak D call: TRBD1 (5 bases). V shed 2 bases and J shed 4 bases, with 20 bases lying between them. CDR3 size: 17 residues. Germline CDR1 SEHNR, CDR2 FQNEAQ (reference sequence). The CDR3 DNA reads TGTGCCAGCAGCTTATCGGCGGGGACCGCTTCGGGCTATGGCTACACCTTC. This gives the protein CASSLSAGTASGYGYTF.

The chain recombines TRBV28 with TRBJ2-5; possible D gene TRBD1, 6 bases. The V gene's germline CDR1 is MDHEN and CDR2 SYDVKM. The ends were cut back, 6 bases at V and 2 bases at J, with 16 bases in the middle. The CDR3 has 15 amino acids. As DNA, the CDR3 is TGTGCCAGCAGCCCGAGGGGTGGGACACAAGAGACCCAGTACTTC. Protein: CASSPRGGTQETQYF.

The rearrangement joins TRBV7-2 to TRBJ2-1, with D maybe TRBD1 (6 bases). V gave up 3 bases and J gave up 5 bases, with 11 bases separating them. The CDR3 has 14 residues. Germline assignment: CDR1 SGHTA and CDR2 FQGNSA. The CDR3 here is CASSFQGRDNEQFF. DNA for the CDR3: TGTGCCAGCAGCTTCCAGGGGCGTGACAATGAGCAGTTCTTC.

The gene calls are TRBV6-6 and TRBJ1-5; TRBD1 is a possible D gene (5 bases). CDR1 MNHNY and CDR2 SVGAGI come from the germline V gene (reference sequence). Between the trimmed V and J ends, which lost 6 bases and 2 bases, there was a span of 14 bases. The CDR3 is 15 amino acids. In DNA form, the CDR3 reads TGTGCCAGCAGCCTCGGGGGATTGGGCAATCAGCCCCAGCATTTT. This translates into CASSLGGLGNQPQHF.

The CDR3 protein is CASGSTGAGEKLFF. CDR3 in DNA: TGTGCCAGCGGCTCGACAGGGGCGGGTGAAAAACTGTTTTTT. J is TRBJ1-4 and V is TRBV6-1, with 8 bases identical to TRBD1. The ends lost 8 bases at V and 7 bases at J; junction bases unmatched: 9. The CDR3 is 14 amino acids. Germline V gives CDR1 MNHNS, CDR2 SASEGT.

The CDR3, as DNA: TGTGCCAGCAGCTTGGGACAGGGGGCTCCTGAAGCTTTCTTT. Translated: CASSLGQGAPEAFF. The chain recombines TRBV5-4 with TRBJ1-1, with 10 nucleotides matching TRBD1. Germline V CDR1 and CDR2: SGHNT, YYREEE (reference sequence). J was trimmed by 6 bases and V by 0 bases; bases with no gene match: 2. This CDR3 is 14 amino acids long.

The chain combines TRBV18 with TRBJ1-1; no definite D call. Germline lookup yields CDR1 KGHSH and CDR2 LQKENI. This CDR3 region has 15 residues. With 6 bases removed from V and 3 bases from J, the gap between germline ends came to 17 bases. The CDR3 DNA follows: TGTGCCAGCTCCCCAGAGCTGGTCGGAGACACTGAAGCTTTCTTT. Protein product: CASSPELVGDTEAFF.

This sequence joins TRBV9 and TRBJ1-1; D perhaps matches TRBD1 (5 bases). The CDR3 sequence is 12 residues long. In germline, CDR1 is SGDLS, CDR2 YYNGEE. V lost 0 bases and J lost 5, with 5 bases in between. The CDR3 nucleotides read TGTGCCAGCAGCGTAGAGGGGACTGAAGCTTTCTTT. This codes for CASSVEGTEAFF.

The rearrangement links TRBV7-3 to TRBJ2-3; 7 bases match TRBD2. Germline V gene data show CDR1 as SGHTA and CDR2 as FQGTGA. Trimming cost V 5 bases and J 0 bases; bases outside gene matches: 5. This CDR3 region has 15 residues. For the CDR3, the DNA is TGTGCCAGCAGCCCAGGGACTATCAGCACAGATACGCAGTATTTT. Translated, it gives CASSPGTISTDTQYF.

Note on this clone: Sequence at one end of the junction differs from germline and may be a read error. This rearrangement joins TRBV11-3 to TRBJ2-5; perhaps TRBD1 as D (6 bases). Germline loops: CDR1 SGHNT, CDR2 YENEEA. The length of the CDR3 is 13 residues. CDR3 protein: CASSPRTEEAQYF. Written as DNA, the CDR3 is TGTGCCAGCAGCCCCAGGACAGAAGAGGCCCAGTACTTC.

In this sample, this clone turned up once. The rearrangement uses TRBV4-1 and TRBJ2-7; no definite D call. V lost 0 bases to trimming and J lost 1 base, with 13 bases between them. In germline, CDR1 is MGHRA, CDR2 YSYEKL. The CDR3 has 16 residues. The CDR3 reads CASSQERDGQSYEQYF. The CDR3 DNA reads as TGCGCCAGCAGCCAAGAAAGAGACGGTCAGTCCTACGAGCAGTACTTC.